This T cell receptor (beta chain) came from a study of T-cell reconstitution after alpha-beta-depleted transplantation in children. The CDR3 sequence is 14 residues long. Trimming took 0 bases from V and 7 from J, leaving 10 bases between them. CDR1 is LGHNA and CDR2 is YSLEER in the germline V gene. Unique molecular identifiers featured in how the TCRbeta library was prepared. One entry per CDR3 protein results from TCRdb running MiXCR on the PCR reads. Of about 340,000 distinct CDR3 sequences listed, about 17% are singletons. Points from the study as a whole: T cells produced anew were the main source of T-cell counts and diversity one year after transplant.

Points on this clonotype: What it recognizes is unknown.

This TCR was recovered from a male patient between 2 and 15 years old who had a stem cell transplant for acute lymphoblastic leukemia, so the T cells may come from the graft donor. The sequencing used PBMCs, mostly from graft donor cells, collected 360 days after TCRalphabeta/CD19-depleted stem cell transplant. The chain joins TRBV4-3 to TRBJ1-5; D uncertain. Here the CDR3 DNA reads TGCGCCAGCAGCCAAGATTGGGCGGCGCAGCCCCAGCATTTT. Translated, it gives CASSQDWAAQPQHF.